This T cell receptor beta chain came from a study of human T cells and chemical hapten exposure. This sample's time point: healthy volunteer bleed at 2 weeks. Total RNA was isolated from whole blood that had not been fractionated. Whole-study results and caveats: Counts of TCRs above 1 in 1000 frequency stayed unchanged with DPC sensitization.

This CDR3 spans 11 amino acids. The germline V gene encodes CDR1 SEHNR and CDR2 FQNEAQ (reference sequence). The V and J ends lost 5 bases and 6 bases respectively, with 7 bases between them. The library tagged each cDNA molecule with unique molecular identifiers. In TCRdb, the RACE reads were re-called with MiXCR into one record per CDR3 protein. The table shows 100,000 to 150,000 distinct CDR3 sequences, with 8.5% to 9.5% occurring only once. This clonotype was seen a handful of times. The antigen is unknown. This sequence originates from a male donor in good health. Some clones in this sample may be carry-over from other donors' samples. Input material: whole blood. The chain links TRBV7-9 to TRBJ1-2; the D is unclear. The CDR3 reads CASSRDNGYTF. CDR3 DNA: TGTGCCAGCAGCCGGGATAATGGCTACACCTTC.